This T cell receptor beta chain was captured in a study of vaccination effects on CD4 cells after COVID-19. Study outcomes and limitations: Clones of infection and vaccine origin contracted markedly late after vaccination.

The assay was immunoSEQ multiplex PCR, and TCRdb's table has in-frame clones only and misses some. Altogether 35,000 to 40,000 clones are present, approximately 74% being singletons, with the ten largest covering approximately 2.9%. The sample holds a few counts of this clone. Its antigen is as yet unknown. Germline V lookup: CDR1 SQVTM, CDR2 ANQGSEA. This CDR3 contains 14 residues. The V end was cut by 4 bases, the J end by 1 base, with 10 bases between. Subsequent to approximately 11 days of culture, CD4+ T cells were isolated. People in the vaccine group had not been infected with SARS-CoV-2 before, and their nucleocapsid antibodies were negative.

The chain is built from TRBV29-1 and TRBJ2-2; no firm D call. The sample consisted of CD4+ T cells from PBMCs cultured without peptide, taken before COVID-19 vaccination. This receptor was taken from a human donor who received a COVID-19 vaccine. The CDR3 loop is CSVAPGGNTGELFF. The CDR3 bases are TGCAGCGTTGCCCCGGGCGGGAACACCGGGGAGCTGTTTTTT.